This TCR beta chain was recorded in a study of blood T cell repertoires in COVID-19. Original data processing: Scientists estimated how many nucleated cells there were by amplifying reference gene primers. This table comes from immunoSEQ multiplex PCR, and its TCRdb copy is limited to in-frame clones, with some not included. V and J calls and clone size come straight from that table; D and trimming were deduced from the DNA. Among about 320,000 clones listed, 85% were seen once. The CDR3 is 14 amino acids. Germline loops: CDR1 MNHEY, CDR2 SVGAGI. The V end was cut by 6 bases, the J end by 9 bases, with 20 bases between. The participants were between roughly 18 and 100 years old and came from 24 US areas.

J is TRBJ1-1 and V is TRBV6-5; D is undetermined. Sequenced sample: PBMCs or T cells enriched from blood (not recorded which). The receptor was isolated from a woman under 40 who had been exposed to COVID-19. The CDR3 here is CASSSSRTPTQAFF. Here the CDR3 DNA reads TGTGCCAGCAGCTCCTCACGGACTCCGACACAAGCTTTCTTT.